This T cell receptor (beta chain) was observed in a study of technical replicates of blood from several donors. Profiled with immunoSEQ multiplex PCR; TCRdb holds only in-frame clones, not every one. The sample has 65,000 to 85,000 clones; 95% to 98% are singletons. V lost 1 base, J lost 0 bases, and 18 bases lay in between. The CDR3 is made up of 18 amino acids. CDR1 is LGHNA and CDR2 is YNFKEQ in the germline V gene. The chain recombines TRBV4-2 with TRBJ1-1, with D uncertain. What was sequenced was T cells isolated from PBMCs. The TCR was taken from a human donor in good health. The CDR3 DNA reads as TGTGCCAGCAGCCAAGTTTGGAACGCTAAGACTATGAACACTGAAGCTTTCTTT. Translated, it gives CASSQVWNAKTMNTEAFF.